This TCR beta chain was sequenced for a study of blood T cell repertoires in COVID-19. For the study at large: The origin of the acute and convalescent COVID-19 samples was the United States, Italy and Spain.

V lost 2 bases, J lost 5 bases, and 13 bases lay in between. The CDR3 length is 15 residues. Germline lookup yields CDR1 SGHTA and CDR2 FQGTGA. The data were produced by immunoSEQ multiplex PCR, yet TCRdb's version contains in-frame clones alone and is incomplete. The table has roughly 150,000 clones, roughly four fifths seen once. Seattle patients were enrolled while actively infected and followed longitudinally. The sequence derives from a woman of 80 years or more with COVID-19, enrolled during active disease. The J gene is TRBJ2-1, the V gene TRBV7-3, with D unresolved. Specimen: peripheral blood. In DNA form, the CDR3 reads TGTGCCAGCAGCTTATCCCTGGGCCCCCACAATGAGCAGTTCTTC. It encodes CASSLSLGPHNEQFF.